The present TCR beta chain was sequenced within a study of response to subunit inactivated influenza vaccine. Using its own MiXCR run on the RT-PCR reads, TCRdb lists one record per CDR3 protein. Of under 850,000 distinct CDR3 sequences listed, around a sixth are singletons. Germline V CDR1 and CDR2: KGHSH, LQKENI. The CDR3 has 15 amino acids. Trimming took 5 bases from V and 1 from J; bases not matched to a gene: 7. The source of this sequence is a man in his fifties or sixties who received an inactivated influenza vaccine. Specimen: PBMCs from blood, collected 5 days after vaccination. The V gene is TRBV18, the J gene TRBJ1-2; 7 bases align to TRBD1. The CDR3 DNA reads TGTGCCAGCTCAACGGGACAGTCTATTAACTATGGCTACACCTTC. Amino acids: CASSTGQSINYGYTF. Drawing the rest from reference TRBV18 and TRBJ1-2, the complete variable domain is NAGVMQNPRHLVRRRGQEARLRCSPMKGHSHVYWYRQLPEEGLKFMVYLQKENIIDESGMPKERFSAEFPKEGPSILRIQQVVRGDSAAYFCASSTGQSINYGYTFGSGTRLTVV.